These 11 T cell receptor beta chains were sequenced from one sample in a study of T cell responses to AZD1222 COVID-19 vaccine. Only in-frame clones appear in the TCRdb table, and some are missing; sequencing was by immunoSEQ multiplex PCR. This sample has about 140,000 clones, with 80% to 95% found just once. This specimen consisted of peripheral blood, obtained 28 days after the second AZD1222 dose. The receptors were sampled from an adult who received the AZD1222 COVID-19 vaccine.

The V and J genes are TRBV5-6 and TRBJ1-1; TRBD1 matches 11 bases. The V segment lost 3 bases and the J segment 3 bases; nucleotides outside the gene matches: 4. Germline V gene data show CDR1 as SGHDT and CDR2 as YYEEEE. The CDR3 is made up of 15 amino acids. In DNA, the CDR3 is TGTGCCAGCAGCTCGCCGGGACAGGGGGACACTGAAGCTTTCTTT. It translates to CASSSPGQGDTEAFF.

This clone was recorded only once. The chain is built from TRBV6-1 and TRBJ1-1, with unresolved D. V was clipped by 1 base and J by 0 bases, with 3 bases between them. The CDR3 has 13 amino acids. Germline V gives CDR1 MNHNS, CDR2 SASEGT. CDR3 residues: CASSEVVNTEAFF. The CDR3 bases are TGTGCCAGCAGTGAAGTCGTGAACACTGAAGCTTTCTTT.

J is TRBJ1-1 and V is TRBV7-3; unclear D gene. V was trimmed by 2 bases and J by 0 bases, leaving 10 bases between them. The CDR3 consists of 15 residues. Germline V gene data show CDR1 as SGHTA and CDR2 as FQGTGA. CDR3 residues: CASSLLGRMNTEAFF. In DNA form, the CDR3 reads TGTGCCAGCAGCTTATTGGGGAGAATGAACACTGAAGCTTTCTTT.

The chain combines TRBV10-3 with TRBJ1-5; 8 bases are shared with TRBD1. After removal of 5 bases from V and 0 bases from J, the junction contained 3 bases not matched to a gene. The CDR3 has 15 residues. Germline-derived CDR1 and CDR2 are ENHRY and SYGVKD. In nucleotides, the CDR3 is TGTGCCATCAGTCCACAGGGGGGTAGCAATCAGCCCCAGCATTTT. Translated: CAISPQGGSNQPQHF.

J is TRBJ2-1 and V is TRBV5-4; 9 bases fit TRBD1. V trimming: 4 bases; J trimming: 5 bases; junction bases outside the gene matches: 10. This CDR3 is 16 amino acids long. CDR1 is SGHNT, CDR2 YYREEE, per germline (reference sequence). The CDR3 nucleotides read TGTGCCAGCAGCCGACCCGGGACAGGGCATAACAATGAGCAGTTCTTC. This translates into CASSRPGTGHNNEQFF.

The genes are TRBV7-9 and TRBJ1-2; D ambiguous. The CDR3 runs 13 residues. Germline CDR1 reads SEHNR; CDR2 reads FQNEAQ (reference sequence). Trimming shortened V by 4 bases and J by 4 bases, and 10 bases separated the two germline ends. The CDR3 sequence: CASSSRPSYGYTF. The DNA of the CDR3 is TGTGCCAGCAGCTCCCGCCCCAGCTATGGCTACACCTTC.

The CDR3 is CASSFSDQPQHF. Here the CDR3 DNA reads TGTGCCAGCAGCTTCTCGGATCAGCCCCAGCATTTT. The V and J genes are TRBV7-9 and TRBJ1-5, with unresolved D. V lost 3 bases, J lost 5 bases, and 5 bases lay in between. Looked up from germline, CDR1 is SEHNR and CDR2 is FQNEAQ (reference sequence). The CDR3 consists of 12 residues.

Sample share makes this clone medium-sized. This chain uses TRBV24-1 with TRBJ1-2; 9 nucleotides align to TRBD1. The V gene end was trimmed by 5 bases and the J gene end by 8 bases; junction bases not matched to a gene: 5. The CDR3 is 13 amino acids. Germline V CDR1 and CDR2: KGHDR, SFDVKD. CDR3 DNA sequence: TGTGCCACCAGTGGGACAGGGGCGGGAGGCTACACCTTC. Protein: CATSGTGAGGYTF.

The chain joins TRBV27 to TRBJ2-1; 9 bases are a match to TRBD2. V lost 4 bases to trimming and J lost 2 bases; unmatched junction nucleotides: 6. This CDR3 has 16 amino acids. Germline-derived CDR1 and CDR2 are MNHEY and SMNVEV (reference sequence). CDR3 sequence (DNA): TGTGCCAGCAGTTCTCGACTAGCGGTGGCCTACAATGAGCAGTTCTTC. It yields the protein CASSSRLAVAYNEQFF.

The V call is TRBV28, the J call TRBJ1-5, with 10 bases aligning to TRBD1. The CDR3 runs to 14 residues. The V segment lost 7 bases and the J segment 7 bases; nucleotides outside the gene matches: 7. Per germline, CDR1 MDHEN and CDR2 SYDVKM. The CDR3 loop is CASNPGQGNQPQHF. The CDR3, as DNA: TGTGCCAGCAATCCGGGACAGGGGAACCAGCCCCAGCATTTT.

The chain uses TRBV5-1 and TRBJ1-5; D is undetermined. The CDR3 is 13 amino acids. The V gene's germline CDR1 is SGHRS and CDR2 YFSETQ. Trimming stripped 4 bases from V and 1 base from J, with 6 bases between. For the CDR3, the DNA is TGCGCCAGCAGCGCCGGGAGCAATCAGCCCCAGCATTTT. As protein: CASSAGSNQPQHF.